What follows describes a single T cell receptor (beta chain). Its antigen remains unidentified. Incorporated into the TCR beta cDNA libraries were unique molecular identifiers, which served to reduce PCR and sequencing biases. TCRdb independently ran MiXCR on the PCR reads; one entry per CDR3 protein. The sample lists around 150,000 distinct CDR3 sequences, 35% to 40% occurring once. The data belong to a study of post-analysis software for immune sequencing data. As for the study in general: The courses of disease that were included comprised relapsing-remitting, secondary progressive and progressive-relapsing multiple sclerosis. Findings and caveats of the study: Relative to controls, patients with multiple sclerosis showed significantly lower normalized Chao1 diversity.

The sequences come from blood, collected after autologous hematopoietic stem cell transplantation. This clonotype was sampled from a girl under 18 with multiple sclerosis.

The CDR3 bases are TGTGCCAGCAGTTTATCCCCTTCGGTAGCGGGAAGGACCTACGAGCAGTACTTC. It codes for CASSLSPSVAGRTYEQYF. V gene TRBV27 combines with J gene TRBJ2-7, with 8 bases fitting TRBD2. This CDR3 is built from 18 residues. Looked up from germline, CDR1 is MNHEY and CDR2 is SMNVEV (reference sequence). The V segment lost 0 bases and the J segment 2 bases; nucleotides outside the gene matches: 12.